This T cell receptor beta chain was captured by sequencing in a study of HIV-infected children after antiretroviral therapy interruption. Study at large: Children were on planned treatment interruption or continuous treatment. Continuous-treatment children had median age roughly 8 years, interruption roughly 9.5 years. Recorded EBV and CMV exposure existed for most children.

This clonotype was seen at least ten times. Treatment here: PENTA 11 planned treatment interruption arm or continuous ART arm. Participants had taken at least three-drug ART for at least 24 weeks. A 3' RACE protocol on RNA, with unique molecular identifiers, produced the TCR library. TCRdb passed the 3' RACE reads through MiXCR, listing each CDR3 protein once. This sample yields about 37,000 distinct CDR3 sequences, of which 5% to 8% are seen a single time; approximately 1% belongs to the top ten. CDR1 is SGHTA and CDR2 is FQGNSA in the germline V gene. The V and J ends lost 2 bases and 9 bases respectively, with 12 bases between them. This CDR3 is built from 13 residues.

The source was CD45RA+ CD4+ T cells from PBMCs, pooled from several time points, collected from a donor given antiretroviral therapy, either interrupted or continuous. Subset indicated: naive CD4+ CD45RA+ CD45RO- T cells. V usage is TRBV7-2 and J usage is TRBJ2-3, with unresolved D. This TCR came from a pool of human donors with HIV. The CDR3 spells CASSLRKEGTQYF. The CDR3 bases are TGTGCCAGCAGCTTAAGGAAAGAAGGGACGCAGTATTTT.